Listed here are 2 T cell receptor beta chains from one sample, sequenced in a study of healthy donors' naive CD4 and CD8 T cells. A linear amplification protocol produced the TCR libraries from 450 to 500 ng of total RNA. TCRdb itself ran the reads through MiXCR, one entry per CDR3 protein. Among approximately 180,000 distinct CDR3 sequences listed, 74% were seen once. Sample: naive CD4+ and CD8+ T cells sorted from blood, pooled from several donors. The receptor source for this set is a pool of human donors in good health; the sample pools cells from several healthy donors.

The chain has TRBV29-1 and TRBJ2-1; 7 nucleotides match TRBD2. CDR1 and CDR2 (germline): SQVTM, ANQGSEA. The J segment lost 6 bases and the V segment lost 7 bases, leaving 9 bases of the junction unmatched. The CDR3 runs to 13 residues. CDR3 sequence (DNA): TGCAGCGGAGGAGGCGGGGGAAGCAATGAGCAGTTCTTC. It yields the protein CSGGGGGSNEQFF.

The chain is built from TRBV6-5 and TRBJ1-1; D not resolved. Per germline, CDR1 MNHEY and CDR2 SVGAGI. The V and J ends lost 0 bases and 4 bases respectively, with 12 bases between them. This CDR3 has 15 residues. The DNA of the CDR3 is TGTGCCAGCAGTTACTCGAAGGGAGGAAGCACTGAAGCTTTCTTT. Translation: CASSYSKGGSTEAFF.